The rows below give T cell receptor beta chains drawn from one sample of a study of T cell responses to AZD1222 COVID-19 vaccine. The protocol was immunoSEQ multiplex PCR, while the TCRdb copy is restricted to in-frame clones and leaves out a portion. The table lists some 250,000 clones, 94% of them singletons. The specimen was peripheral blood, collected 28 days after the second AZD1222 dose. The receptors come from an adult who received the AZD1222 COVID-19 vaccine. CDR3s include the opening cysteine and the closing phenylalanine or tryptophan. D genes are given only for firm matches. Clone size appears in some rows only: once, few, many, or a class for an expanded clone.

size: once; J: TRBJ2-7; D: TRBD2; V: TRBV28; DNA: TGTGCCAGCAGTCCACTAGCGGGGGGAACCTACGAGCAGTACTTC; CDR3: CASSPLAGGTYEQYF
size: NA; J: TRBJ2-7; D: NA; V: TRBV27; DNA: TGTGCCAGCATGAGGCCCGGGTACGAGCAGTACTTC; CDR3: CASMRPGYEQYF
size: NA; J: TRBJ1-1; D: NA; V: TRBV2; DNA: TGTGCCAGCAGGTATGAATCTGAAGCTTTCTTT; CDR3: CASRYESEAFF
size: once; J: TRBJ2-1; D: NA; V: TRBV28; DNA: TGTGCCAGCAGTTTCTGGGACCAAACCATAAACAATGAGCAGTTCTTC; CDR3: CASSFWDQTINNEQFF
size: NA; J: TRBJ2-3; D: NA; V: TRBV9; DNA: TGTGCCAGCAGCGCCTACACAGATACGCAGTATTTT; CDR3: CASSAYTDTQYF
size: few; J: TRBJ2-7; D: TRBD1; V: TRBV3-1/TRBV3-2; DNA: TGTGCCAGCAGCCATACGACAGGGAGAAACGAGCAGTACTTC; CDR3: CASSHTTGRNEQYF
size: NA; J: TRBJ2-7; D: TRBD2; V: TRBV18; DNA: TGTGCCAGCTCGTCCAGCGGGAGACCCTACGAGCAGTACTTC; CDR3: CASSSSGRPYEQYF
size: once; J: TRBJ2-3; D: NA; V: TRBV29-1; DNA: TGCAGCGTTGTTCATCCCACAGATACGCAGTATTTT; CDR3: CSVVHPTDTQYF
size: NA; J: TRBJ2-1; D: TRBD2; V: TRBV18; DNA: TGTGCCAGCTCACCACTGGCGGGAGGGCCCGGCTCCTACAATGAGCAGTTCTTC; CDR3: CASSPLAGGPGSYNEQFF
size: few; J: TRBJ1-2; D: NA; V: TRBV19; DNA: TGTGCCAGTAGTTTTCCGGTCCCCAGTGCCTATGGCTACACCTTC; CDR3: CASSFPVPSAYGYTF
size: NA; J: TRBJ2-3; D: NA; V: TRBV7-6; DNA: TGTGCCAGCAACTCCTTAATAGGCGATACGCAGTATTTT; CDR3: CASNSLIGDTQYF
size: NA; J: TRBJ1-2; D: NA; V: TRBV29-1; DNA: TGCAGCGTTGATGTGGGGGACTTCTATGGCTACACCTTC; CDR3: CSVDVGDFYGYTF
size: NA; J: TRBJ2-7; D: TRBD2; V: TRBV9; DNA: TGTGCCAGCAGCGAGGGACTAGCGGAGGGGGCCTCCTACGAGCAGTACTTC; CDR3: CASSEGLAEGASYEQYF
size: NA; J: TRBJ2-2; D: NA; V: TRBV12-1; DNA: TGTGCCAGCAGCCTGACTAAGACGCCACCGTGGGATCCGAACACCGGGGAGCTGTTTTTT; CDR3: CASSLTKTPPWDPNTGELFF
size: NA; J: TRBJ1-4; D: NA; V: TRBV28; DNA: TGTGCCAGCAGCACCCTTGGGGGAAAACTGTTTTTT; CDR3: CASSTLGGKLFF
size: NA; J: TRBJ2-3; D: TRBD2; V: TRBV10-3; DNA: TGTGCCATCAGTGAGGGGCTAGCGGGAGAAACAGATACGCAGTATTTT; CDR3: CAISEGLAGETDTQYF
size: NA; J: TRBJ1-4; D: NA; V: TRBV20-1; DNA: TGCAGTGCTAGTGCGGGGGGTGAGGAAAAACTGTTTTTT; CDR3: CSASAGGEEKLFF